What follows are 29 T cell receptor beta chains derived from one specimen sequenced in a study of PD-L1 blockade in urothelial cancer. The data were produced by immunoSEQ multiplex PCR, yet TCRdb's version contains in-frame clones alone and is incomplete. In the table there are around 66,000 clones, around nine tenths of which are singletons. The time point: peripheral blood 6 weeks after treatment start. The sample was PBMCs, taken around atezolizumab (anti-PD-L1) treatment. The origin of the receptors is a man aged 55 to 70 with urothelial cancer.

The rearrangement joins TRBV25-1 to TRBJ2-7; 7 bases match TRBD2. V shed 8 bases and J 2 bases; nucleotides not matched to a gene: 6. The V gene's germline CDR1 is MGHDK and CDR2 SYGVNS. The CDR3 loop spans 13 amino acids. The CDR3 protein is CASGPAGTYEQYF. Written as DNA, the CDR3 is TGTGCCAGCGGCCCAGCGGGAACCTACGAGCAGTACTTC.

This sequence joins TRBV28 and TRBJ2-7, with no clear D. The ends were cut back, 0 bases at V and 4 bases at J, with 7 bases in the middle. CDR3 length equals 13 residues. Germline V gene sequence: CDR1 MDHEN, CDR2 SYDVKM. CDR3: CASSLWSPYEQYF. The CDR3 coding sequence is TGTGCCAGCAGTTTATGGAGTCCATACGAGCAGTACTTC.

This chain joins TRBV4-1 and TRBJ2-1; D call uncertain. Germline V gene data show CDR1 as MGHRA and CDR2 as YSYEKL. V shed 1 base and J shed 9 bases, with 16 bases lying between them. This CDR3 has 15 amino acids. The CDR3 loop reads CASSQAEPSRREQFF. The CDR3 DNA sequence: TGCGCCAGCAGCCAAGCGGAGCCGAGCCGGCGTGAGCAGTTCTTC.

The rearrangement joins TRBV11-2 to TRBJ2-3; D is perhaps TRBD2 (6 bases). The CDR3 contains 16 residues. Looked up from germline, CDR1 is SGHAT and CDR2 is FQNNGV. Trimming removed 8 bases at V and 4 bases at J, with 22 bases between. The CDR3 sequence is CASGAAGTGVPDTQYF. The CDR3 nucleotides are TGTGCCAGCGGTGCTGCCGGGACGGGAGTACCAGATACGCAGTATTTT.

The chain couples TRBV30 to TRBJ1-5, with D unresolved. The V gene lost 2 bases and the J gene lost 2 bases, with 4 bases spanning the gap. The germline gives CDR1 GTSNPN, CDR2 SVGIG (reference sequence). This CDR3 region has 12 residues. DNA for the CDR3: TGTGCCTGGAGTCCGGGCAATCAGCCCCAGCATTTT. As protein: CAWSPGNQPQHF.

The V gene is TRBV29-1, the J gene TRBJ1-5, with unresolved D. The V end lost 4 bases, the J end lost 1 base, and 11 bases lay between the germline ends. The CDR3 covers 14 residues. Germline V gene lookup returns CDR1 SQVTM and CDR2 ANQGSEA. For the CDR3, the DNA is TGCAGCGTTGCAGAAGGCGGCAGCAATCAGCCCCAGCATTTT. Translation: CSVAEGGSNQPQHF. The complete variable domain, with remaining parts taken from reference TRBV29-1 and TRBJ1-5, reads SAVISQKPSRDICQRGTSLTIQCQVDSQVTMMFWYRQQPGQSLTLIATANQGSEATYESGFVIDKFPISRPNLTFSTLTVSNMSPEDSSIYLCSVAEGGSNQPQHFGDGTRLSIL.

The chain employs TRBV4-3 and TRBJ2-3; 7 bases map to TRBD2. V lost 4 bases and J lost 6; bases outside the gene matches: 10. The CDR3 extends over 15 amino acids. Germline-derived CDR1 and CDR2 are LGHNA and YSLEER. CDR3 region: CASSRAGEARDTQYF. CDR3 bases: TGCGCCAGCAGCCGGGCGGGAGAAGCCAGGGATACGCAGTATTTT.

The chain employs TRBV18 and TRBJ1-4; TRBD1 aligns across 7 bases. This CDR3 spans 14 amino acids. J gave up 8 bases and V 3 bases, and 6 bases lay outside the gene matches. Germline-derived CDR1 and CDR2 are KGHSH and LQKENI. The CDR3 DNA reads TGTGCCAGCTCACCCGGACAGGCAGACGAAAAACTGTTTTTT. As protein: CASSPGQADEKLFF.

The CDR3 loop is CASRELAGGRTDTQYF. The CDR3 bases are TGTGCCAGCAGAGAACTAGCGGGGGGACGAACAGATACGCAGTATTTT. The chain is built from TRBV2 and TRBJ2-3; 12 nucleotides line up with TRBD2. V dropped 6 bases and J dropped 3; count of bases not matched to a gene: 7. This CDR3 is 16 amino acids long. Germline CDR1 SNHLY, CDR2 FYNNEI.

This clone occurred a few times. The chain employs TRBV6-5 and TRBJ2-7; D call uncertain. Germline V gives CDR1 MNHEY, CDR2 SVGAGI. This CDR3 comprises 15 residues. V was cut by 2 bases and J by 0 bases, with 11 bases left in between. The CDR3 is CASSYGPQYSYEQYF. DNA of the CDR3: TGTGCCAGCAGTTACGGGCCGCAGTACTCCTACGAGCAGTACTTC.

V gene TRBV11-2 combines with J gene TRBJ2-1, with 7 bases fitting TRBD2. CDR1 is SGHAT, CDR2 FQNNGV, per germline. The CDR3 length is 15 residues. The J segment lost 8 bases and the V segment lost 2 bases, leaving 9 bases of the junction unmatched. CDR3 residues: CASSLIGGSVDEQFF. DNA for the CDR3: TGTGCCAGCAGCTTAATTGGCGGGAGTGTCGATGAGCAGTTCTTC.

The chain combines TRBV7-9 with TRBJ2-5, with 8 nucleotides matching TRBD1. Unmatched junction bases numbered 5, after V lost 6 bases and J lost 5 bases. There are 13 residues in the CDR3. Germline V gene lookup returns CDR1 SEHNR and CDR2 FQNEAQ (reference sequence). CDR3 bases: TGTGCCAGCAGTTCGGACAGGGTCGAGACCCAGTACTTC. The encoded protein is CASSSDRVETQYF. The whole variable domain, remainder taken from reference TRBV7-9 and TRBJ2-5, is DTGVSQNPRHKITKRGQNVTFRCDPISEHNRLYWYRQTLGQGPEFLTYFQNEAQLEKSRLLSDRFSAERPKGSFSTLEIQRTEQGDSAMYLCASSSDRVETQYFGPGTRLLVL.

This rearrangement joins TRBV7-9 to TRBJ1-5, with D perhaps matching TRBD1 (5 bases). V lost 4 bases to trimming and J lost 1 base, with 11 bases between them. Per the germline V gene, CDR1 is SEHNR and CDR2 is FQNEAQ (reference sequence). There are 15 residues in the CDR3. Written as DNA, the CDR3 is TGTGCCAGCAGCTCCGGGGGTAGCAGCAATCAGCCCCAGCATTTT. Translation: CASSSGGSSNQPQHF.

The rearrangement links TRBV11-3 to TRBJ1-5, with TRBD1 identical over 10 bases. CDR3 length: 14 amino acids. V lost 5 bases to trimming and J lost 9 bases; unmatched junction nucleotides: 7. Germline CDR1 and CDR2: SGHNT and YENEEA. In DNA, the CDR3 is TGTGCCAGCAGCAAGGGACAGGGGTCGGGGCCCCAGCATTTT. Residues: CASSKGQGSGPQHF.

The rearrangement links TRBV5-1 to TRBJ1-2; TRBD1 might be the D (5 bases). V dropped 2 bases and J dropped 2 bases, with 10 bases sitting between them. The germline gives CDR1 SGHRS, CDR2 YFSETQ. The CDR3 runs to 14 residues. This CDR3 reads CASSFGGTNYGYTF. In DNA form, the CDR3 reads TGCGCCAGCAGCTTCGGGGGGACCAACTATGGCTACACCTTC.

J is TRBJ2-2 and V is TRBV5-1; 13 bases align to TRBD2. Germline CDR1 is SGHRS and CDR2 is YFSETQ. V lost 1 base and J lost 7; bases outside the gene matches: 4. The CDR3 runs 16 residues. The CDR3 nucleotides are TGCGCCAGCAGCTTGACTAGCGGGAGGGCGAGCGGGGAGCTGTTTTTT. Residues: CASSLTSGRASGELFF.

The rearrangement uses TRBV6-1 and TRBJ2-5; perhaps TRBD1 as D (7 bases). From germline, CDR1 is MNHNS and CDR2 SASEGT. This CDR3 has 14 residues. V lost 8 bases to trimming and J lost 5 bases, with 18 bases between them. The chain's CDR3 is CASGNRGGRETQYF. The CDR3 nucleotides are TGTGCCAGCGGAAACAGGGGAGGTAGGGAGACCCAGTACTTC.

The chain is built from TRBV28 and TRBJ1-5; a possible D gene is TRBD1 (6 bases). The CDR3 covers 14 residues. Germline loops: CDR1 MDHEN, CDR2 SYDVKM. The V end was cut by 8 bases, the J end by 2 bases, with 13 bases between. The CDR3: CASLRDTGNQPQHF. Here the CDR3 DNA reads TGTGCCAGCCTCCGGGACACCGGCAATCAGCCCCAGCATTTT.

The chain is built from TRBV19 and TRBJ2-7; possibly TRBD2 for D (5 bases). Germline assignment: CDR1 LNHDA and CDR2 SQIVND (reference sequence). The CDR3 length is 17 residues. Trimming removed 3 bases from V and 0 bases from J, with 18 bases in between. This chain's CDR3 is CASSIPGGAESSYEQYF. In DNA form, the CDR3 reads TGTGCCAGTAGTATCCCTGGCGGAGCGGAGAGCTCCTACGAGCAGTACTTC.

V gene TRBV18 combines with J gene TRBJ2-3; 8 nucleotides line up with TRBD2. The germline CDR1 and CDR2 sequences are KGHSH and LQKENI. The CDR3 length is 15 residues. V lost 6 bases and J lost 3; bases outside the gene matches: 8. Here the CDR3 reads CASSRSGIVTDTQYF. For the CDR3, the DNA is TGTGCCAGCTCGCGTAGCGGGATAGTGACAGATACGCAGTATTTT.

V gene TRBV4-1 combines with J gene TRBJ2-4, with 7 bases lining up with TRBD1. J gave up 4 bases and V 4 bases, and 4 bases lay outside the gene matches. The CDR3 length is 14 residues. Germline V gene data show CDR1 as MGHRA and CDR2 as YSYEKL. The CDR3: CASSLETGKNIQYF. The DNA of the CDR3 is TGCGCCAGCAGCCTCGAGACAGGGAAAAACATTCAGTACTTC.

The V call is TRBV5-1, the J call TRBJ1-3; D perhaps matches TRBD1 (6 bases). The germline CDR1 and CDR2 sequences are SGHRS and YFSETQ. V lost 7 bases and J lost 0, with 11 bases in between. The CDR3 has 14 residues. CDR3 bases: TGCGCCAGCCGAGGGGACATCTCTGGAAACACCATATATTTT. Protein sequence: CASRGDISGNTIYF.

This chain joins TRBV6-5 and TRBJ2-7; D perhaps matches TRBD2 (6 bases). Germline CDR1 is MNHEY and CDR2 is SVGAGI. Deletions cut 5 bases from V and 0 bases from J, with 14 bases between. CDR3 length equals 15 residues. CDR3 DNA: TGTGCCAGCAGTCCCCACGGGACTGCCTCCTACGAGCAGTACTTC. Protein sequence: CASSPHGTASYEQYF.

The chain recombines TRBV15 with TRBJ2-1; TRBD2 matches at 7 bases. The ends lost 5 bases at V and 7 bases at J; junction bases unmatched: 17. The germline V gene encodes CDR1 LNHNV and CDR2 YYDKDF (reference sequence). This CDR3 has 17 residues. Written as DNA, the CDR3 is TGTGCCACCAGCGTCCGAGGCGGGTCCCGGGAGGCAAATGAGCAGTTCTTC. Amino acids: CATSVRGGSREANEQFF.

The chain links TRBV30 to TRBJ1-2; D is unresolved. V lost 1 base and J 4 bases, leaving 19 bases between the germline ends. The CDR3 runs to 16 residues. In germline, CDR1 is GTSNPN, CDR2 SVGIG (reference sequence). The CDR3 sequence: CAWSGKRVEPSYGYTF. For the CDR3, the DNA is TGTGCCTGGAGTGGAAAAAGAGTGGAGCCAAGCTATGGCTACACCTTC.

V gene TRBV21-1 combines with J gene TRBJ2-7; the table's D call of TRBD1 was not tested on the DNA. TRBV21-1 is labeled a pseudogene. The CDR3 covers 13 residues. The CDR3 DNA reads as TGTGCCAGCAGCATACACAGGGTCCACGAGCAGTACTTC. It specifies CASSIHRVHEQYF.

This clone was counted once. J is TRBJ1-6 and V is TRBV10-3; D not resolved. V was pared by 5 bases and J by 11 bases, with 10 bases between. This CDR3 spans 12 amino acids. Per germline, CDR1 ENHRY and CDR2 SYGVKD. The CDR3 nucleotides read TGTGCCATCAGTCAGGCGGGCGCACCCCTCCACTTT. Translated, it gives CAISQAGAPLHF.

The rearrangement joins TRBV5-4 to TRBJ1-1; TRBD1 matches 7 bases. The germline gives CDR1 SGHNT, CDR2 YYREEE (reference sequence). CDR3 size: 11 residues. J was trimmed by 6 bases and V by 7 bases; bases with no gene match: 3. The CDR3 DNA is TGTGCCAGCTCGACAGGGTCTGAAGCTTTCTTT. Translation gives CASSTGSEAFF. Full variable domain (outside the CDR3, taken from reference TRBV5-4 and TRBJ1-1): ETGVTQSPTHLIKTRGQQVTLRCSSQSGHNTVSWYQQALGQGPQFIFQYYREEENGRGNFPPRFSGLQFPNYSSELNVNALELDDSALYLCASSTGSEAFFGQGTRLTVV.

As to this clone: One end of the junction varies from germline; a read error may be responsible. V usage is TRBV6-9 and J usage is TRBJ1-2, with D possibly being TRBD1 (6 bases). This CDR3 is built from 9 residues. The germline V gene has CDR1 MNHGY and CDR2 SVAAGI. DNA for the CDR3: TGTGCCAGTTCGGACAGCCAATGCTTC. It yields the protein CASSDSQCF.